The present T cell receptor (beta chain) was sequenced within a study of CD8 T cells in Susac syndrome. Reverse transcription of about 0.45 to 1 ug RNA was performed with random hexamers. An immunoSEQ multiplex PCR amplified TCR beta CDR3 over 54 Vbeta and 13 Jbeta. TCRdb redid the calling of the immunoSEQ multiplex PCR reads with MiXCR, one entry per CDR3 protein. The sample contains around 160,000 distinct CDR3 sequences, over 85% of which appear only once. In blood CD8+ and CD4+ T cells, TCR beta underwent sequencing. Healthy donors constituted the control group, matched for age and sex. TEMRA cells were FACS-enriched and CD8+ and CD4+ T cells negatively isolated. This receptor was identified in a human donor in good health. Material for sequencing was CD4+ T cells from PBMCs.

CDR3 nucleotide sequence: TGTGCCAGCAGCCAGGGCGGAAACACCATATATTTT. Protein: CASSQGGNTIYF. This chain joins TRBV3-1 and TRBJ1-3, with D uncertain. This CDR3 comprises 12 residues. Between the trimmed V and J ends, which lost 3 bases and 4 bases, there was a span of 4 bases. Germline loops: CDR1 LGHDT, CDR2 YNNKEL (reference sequence).